The 7 T cell receptor beta chains reported below all come from one sample, sequenced in a study of technical replicates of blood from several donors. Assay used: immunoSEQ multiplex PCR; TCRdb lists only in-frame clones, some missing. This table has under 90,000 clones, approximately 96% appearing once. The sample consisted of T cells isolated from PBMCs. Receptors were obtained from a human donor in good health.

The chain has TRBV13 and TRBJ2-1; D possibly corresponds to TRBD2 (5 bases). The CDR3 loop spans 12 amino acids. Between the trimmed V and J ends, which lost 3 bases and 7 bases, there was a span of 7 bases. Per germline, CDR1 PRHDT and CDR2 FYEKMQ (reference sequence). The CDR3 sequence is CASSFPGNEQFF. In DNA form, the CDR3 reads TGTGCCAGCAGCTTCCCGGGAAATGAGCAGTTCTTC. Complete variable domain (other parts from reference TRBV13 and TRBJ2-1): AAGVIQSPRHLIKEKRETATLKCYPIPRHDTVYWYQQGPGQDPQFLISFYEKMQSDKGSIPDRFSAQQFSDYHSELNMSSLELGDSALYFCASSFPGNEQFFGPGTRLTVL.

The chain couples TRBV9 to TRBJ1-1, with 8 nucleotides matching TRBD1. The length of the CDR3 is 15 residues. The V gene end was trimmed by 3 bases and the J gene end by 4 bases; junction bases not matched to a gene: 8. Germline-derived CDR1 and CDR2 are SGDLS and YYNGEE. CDR3 nucleotides: TGTGCCAGCAGCGCACCGCGCACAGGGGGCACTGAAGCTTTCTTT. This translates into CASSAPRTGGTEAFF.

The chain uses TRBV5-4 and TRBJ2-7; a possible D gene is TRBD2 (6 bases). Germline CDR1 and CDR2: SGHNT and YYREEE (reference sequence). Trimming shortened V by 1 base and J by 6 bases, and 11 bases separated the two germline ends. This CDR3 contains 13 residues. CDR3 nucleotide sequence: TGTGCCAGCAGCTTGACTAGCTCCCGCGAGCAGTACTTC. Protein sequence: CASSLTSSREQYF.

This clone has a single count. V usage is TRBV5-1 and J usage is TRBJ1-1; 7 positions match TRBD1. CDR1 is SGHRS and CDR2 is YFSETQ in the germline V gene. The V gene end was trimmed by 4 bases and the J gene end by 2 bases; junction bases not matched to a gene: 8. The CDR3 has 15 residues. CDR3 nucleotide sequence: TGCGCCAGCAGCGCCGACGGACAGGTTAACACTGAAGCTTTCTTT. Its protein product is CASSADGQVNTEAFF.

This clone was detected once. The J gene is TRBJ2-5, the V gene TRBV9, with 13 bases lining up with TRBD2. CDR1 SGDLS and CDR2 YYNGEE come from the germline V gene. Losses at the gene ends were 0 bases for V and 5 bases for J; bases not matched to a gene: 4. The CDR3 runs 16 residues. The CDR3 protein is CASSVGTSGGVETQYF. CDR3 in DNA: TGTGCCAGCAGCGTAGGGACTAGCGGGGGTGTGGAGACCCAGTACTTC.

This chain uses TRBV2 with TRBJ1-3; D is uncertain. Germline CDR1 reads SNHLY; CDR2 reads FYNNEI. The CDR3 spans 15 residues. The germline V and J ends were trimmed by 1 base and 0 bases, with 7 bases remaining between them. CDR3 nucleotide sequence: TGTGCCAGCAGTGAAGATCACACCTCTGGAAACACCATATATTTT. Residues: CASSEDHTSGNTIYF.

The chain combines TRBV4-1 with TRBJ2-1, with D hard to call. Per germline, CDR1 MGHRA and CDR2 YSYEKL. Trimming removed 0 bases at V and 5 bases at J, with 5 bases between. The CDR3 extends over 13 amino acids. CDR3 sequence reads: CASSQDSHNEQFF. The CDR3 DNA is TGCGCCAGCAGCCAAGATAGCCACAATGAGCAGTTCTTC.